The next 5 T cell receptor beta chains were all read from a single sample in a study of a mutant IDH1 vaccine in newly diagnosed glioma. Time point: week 23, last vaccination. Doses of 300 ug of mutant IDH1 20-mer peptide were given with topical imiquimod. Assay: immunoSEQ multiplex PCR; the TCRdb copy retains only in-frame clones and omits some. This sample carries about 60,000 clones, about 87% of them seen once, and the ten largest clones take about 1.4%. Their recognized antigens are unknown. Sequenced here: PBMCs, sampled from a glioma patient whose treatment included an IDH1 peptide vaccine. Receptors originate from a man in his forties with glioma.

This clone was picked up one time. This rearrangement joins TRBV19 to TRBJ2-3, with no clear D. V dropped 5 bases and J dropped 2 bases, with 8 bases sitting between them. The germline CDR1 and CDR2 sequences are LNHDA and SQIVND (reference sequence). CDR3 length equals 13 residues. The CDR3: CASSAENTDTQYF. CDR3 nucleotides: TGTGCCAGTAGTGCGGAAAACACAGATACGCAGTATTTT.

The V gene is TRBV25-1, the J gene TRBJ2-7; D is perhaps TRBD1 or TRBD2 (5 bases each). The CDR3 has 16 amino acids. V dropped 11 bases and J dropped 0 bases, with 23 bases sitting between them. CDR1 is MGHDK, CDR2 SYGVNS, per germline. CDR3 in amino acids: CAGCEWGRRSSYEQYF. The DNA of the CDR3 is TGTGCCGGATGCGAATGGGGCAGGAGGAGCTCCTACGAGCAGTACTTC.

There are a few counts of this clone. The chain links TRBV7-2 to TRBJ2-1, with D possibly TRBD2 on 7 matching bases. Per the germline V gene, CDR1 is SGHTA and CDR2 is FQGNSA. V was trimmed by 5 bases and J by 0 bases, leaving 11 bases between them. The CDR3 is 15 amino acids. This CDR3 reads CASSRGAVSYNEQFF. CDR3 DNA: TGTGCCAGCAGCCGGGGGGCTGTCTCCTACAATGAGCAGTTCTTC.

This rearrangement joins TRBV19 to TRBJ2-5; 8 nucleotides match TRBD2. Germline V gives CDR1 LNHDA, CDR2 SQIVND (reference sequence). This CDR3 is 15 amino acids long. The junction had 9 bases not matched to a gene; V was cut back by 5 bases and J by 4 bases. The DNA for the CDR3 is TGTGCCAGTAGTCTCGCCTCAACTAGCGGAGAGACCCAGTACTTC. Its translation: CASSLASTSGETQYF.

This clone was detected only once. The chain links TRBV12-5 to TRBJ2-2, with D perhaps TRBD1 (6 bases). Trimming took off 1 base at V and 4 bases at J, with 16 bases between the two ends. The CDR3 loop spans 17 amino acids. Germline V gene lookup returns CDR1 LGHNT and CDR2 FRNRAP. CDR3 sequence reads: CASGLGPLGARTGELFF. CDR3 nucleotide sequence: TGTGCTAGTGGTTTGGGACCCTTGGGGGCGCGCACCGGGGAGCTGTTTTTT.